Here is one TCR beta chain with its context. The sample comes from a study of T cell changes during pregnancy in multiple sclerosis. Assay used: immunoSEQ multiplex PCR; TCRdb lists only in-frame clones, some missing. This table has 40,000 to 55,000 clones, roughly 90% appearing once. CDR1 is LNHDA and CDR2 is SQIVND in the germline V gene (reference sequence). The CDR3 covers 14 residues. V was pared by 5 bases and J by 6 bases, with 5 bases of the junction left unmatched. The source is a female donor in good health, enrolled as a control in a pregnancy study. The specimen was peripheral blood, collected in the second trimester of pregnancy. The chain uses TRBV19 and TRBJ2-4; 9 nucleotides match TRBD2. In DNA, the CDR3 is TGTGCCAGTAGTTCGATTAGCGGGAGAAACATTCAGTACTTC. This gives the protein CASSSISGRNIQYF.